Following are 22 T cell receptor beta chains from one sample sequenced in a study of blood T cells in healthy people across ages. A J-beta primer mix and a sample-barcoded 5' primer were used in a second PCR of about 7 to 11 cycles. TCRdb ran MiXCR on the 5' RACE reads and lists one entry per CDR3 protein. The sample records 1.5 million to 2 million distinct CDR3 sequences, under 30% being singletons. Sequencing input: blood. Receptors were obtained from a woman in her 30s in good health.

The chain couples TRBV2 to TRBJ1-2; 10 bases align to TRBD1. Germline lookup yields CDR1 SNHLY and CDR2 FYNNEI. This CDR3 comprises 15 residues. V trimming: 10 bases; J trimming: 2 bases; junction bases outside the gene matches: 10. The CDR3 spells CATLEPGQGNYGYTF. For the CDR3, the DNA is TGTGCCACCCTGGAGCCGGGACAGGGGAACTATGGCTACACCTTC.

This clonotype was counted between two and nine times. The V call is TRBV20-1, the J call TRBJ2-2; possible D gene TRBD1, 7 bases. The V gene lost 3 bases and the J gene lost 5 bases, with 19 bases spanning the gap. Germline values: CDR1 DFQATT, CDR2 SNEGSKA (reference sequence). The CDR3 consists of 16 residues. CDR3 residues: CSARVSRGERTGELFF. The CDR3 DNA reads as TGCAGTGCTAGGGTTAGCAGGGGGGAGCGTACCGGGGAGCTGTTTTTT.

The V gene is TRBV7-9, the J gene TRBJ1-1, with D unresolved. The CDR3 covers 12 residues. The V end was cut by 6 bases, the J end by 4 bases, with 9 bases between. Germline CDR1 and CDR2: SEHNR and FQNEAQ (reference sequence). CDR3 protein: CASRFTVTEAFF. CDR3 bases: TGTGCCAGCAGGTTCACAGTCACTGAAGCTTTCTTT.

The chain combines TRBV9 with TRBJ1-1; 7 bases are a match to TRBD1. V was clipped by 3 bases and J by 3 bases; unmatched bases: 5. Germline values: CDR1 SGDLS, CDR2 YYNGEE. The CDR3 loop spans 14 amino acids. CDR3 bases: TGTGCCAGCAGCGCGCAAACAGGGGACACTGAAGCTTTCTTT. Translation gives CASSAQTGDTEAFF.

This clonotype has a handful of counts. The chain has TRBV2 and TRBJ1-2; no clear D gene. The CDR3 has 12 residues. With 6 bases removed from V and 4 bases from J, the gap between germline ends came to 9 bases. Germline V gives CDR1 SNHLY, CDR2 FYNNEI. For the CDR3, the DNA is TGTGCCAGCAGGGAGCCGGGCTATGGCTACACCTTC. This gives the protein CASREPGYGYTF.

The CDR3 sequence is CASSQDQWLAGTLTDTQYF. The CDR3, as DNA: TGTGCCAGCAGCCAAGATCAGTGGCTAGCGGGGACTCTCACAGATACGCAGTATTTT. J is TRBJ2-3 and V is TRBV3-1, with 9 bases matching TRBD2. The CDR3 consists of 19 residues. Trimming removed 0 bases from V and 2 bases from J; junction bases left unmatched: 12. Per the germline V gene, CDR1 is LGHDT and CDR2 is YNNKEL (reference sequence).

This clonotype was seen a few times. The CDR3 sequence is CASSPALGGVNEQFF. The DNA for the CDR3 is TGCGCCAGCAGCCCGGCCCTCGGGGGGGTCAATGAGCAGTTCTTC. The chain uses TRBV5-1 and TRBJ2-1; 8 nucleotides align to TRBD2. Germline CDR1 reads SGHRS; CDR2 reads YFSETQ. V was clipped by 4 bases and J by 6 bases; unmatched bases: 9. CDR3 length: 15 residues.

This clonotype was detected only a few times. The chain joins TRBV28 to TRBJ2-4; D is uncertain. This CDR3 comprises 14 residues. Germline V gene sequence: CDR1 MDHEN, CDR2 SYDVKM. Trimming removed 6 bases from V and 4 bases from J, with 13 bases in between. The CDR3, as DNA: TGTGCCAGCAGCTCTCCCTGGCGAAAAAACATTCAGTACTTC. It translates to CASSSPWRKNIQYF.

V is TRBV5-1 and J is TRBJ2-3, with 10 bases identical to TRBD2. In germline, CDR1 is SGHRS, CDR2 YFSETQ. The CDR3 is 15 amino acids. With 0 bases clipped from V and 10 bases from J, the junction kept 8 bases outside the gene matches. DNA for the CDR3: TGCGCCAGCAGCTTGGGACTAGCGGGTCCCGTTCCGCAGTATTTT. Amino acid sequence: CASSLGLAGPVPQYF.

This clonotype came up many times. This chain connects TRBV6-2 or TRBV6-3 to TRBJ2-1; D is uncertain. Trimming pared 6 bases from V and 9 bases from J, leaving 15 bases between. CDR3 size: 13 residues. Germline V gene data show CDR1 as MNHEY and CDR2 as SVGEGT. The CDR3 region is CASRTAVSLEQFF. The CDR3 coding sequence is TGTGCCAGCAGGACCGCCGTTAGTCTTGAGCAGTTCTTC.

This clonotype was observed a few times. V gene TRBV12-3 or TRBV12-4 combines with J gene TRBJ2-4, with D possibly matching TRBD1 (6 bases). The DNA end favors TRBJ2-7, so the J call may be wrong. The CDR3 consists of 15 residues. CDR3 coding DNA: TGTGCCAGCAGTTTCCCCAACCAGGGGTGCGACGAGCAGTACTTC. It translates to CASSFPNQGCDEQYF.

The rearrangement uses TRBV5-1 and TRBJ1-1, with D possibly matching TRBD1 (6 bases). The germline V gene has CDR1 SGHRS and CDR2 YFSETQ. The CDR3 covers 13 residues. Deletions cut 6 bases from V and 4 bases from J, with 13 bases between. CDR3 in DNA: TGCGCCAGCACCACATCGACAGGCACTGAAGCTTTCTTT. Translated, it gives CASTTSTGTEAFF.

This sequence joins TRBV7-4 and TRBJ1-6; D is unresolved. Per the germline V gene, CDR1 is SGHVT and CDR2 is SQSDAQ. The CDR3 contains 15 residues. Trimming pared 2 bases from V and 9 bases from J, leaving 14 bases between. CDR3 loop: CASSLRWPGPSPLHF. In nucleotides, the CDR3 is TGTGCCAGCAGCTTAAGGTGGCCGGGTCCTTCACCCCTCCACTTT.

The rearrangement links TRBV2 to TRBJ2-2, with no clear D. The CDR3 has 11 amino acids. Germline V lookup: CDR1 SNHLY, CDR2 FYNNEI. DNA for the CDR3: TGTGCGAATAGCAACACCGGGGAGCTGTTTTTT. Translating gives CANSNTGELFF.

Worth noting for this clonotype: A read error may be the cause here, since a much bigger clone is one base away. The chain uses TRBV11-2 and TRBJ1-2; D gene ambiguous. CDR1 is SGHAT and CDR2 is FQNNGV in the germline V gene. The CDR3 covers 15 residues. CDR3: CANSSSRASMEGYTF. CDR3 nucleotides: TGTGCCAACAGCTCTTCCAGAGCCTCCATGGAAGGCTACACCTTC. The full variable domain, with the rest looked up from reference TRBV11-2 and TRBJ1-2, is EAGVAQSPRYKIIEKRQSVAFWCNPISGHATLYWYQQILGQGPKLLIQFQNNGVVDDSQLPKDRFSAERLKGVDSTLKIQPAKLEDSAVYLCANSSSRASMEGYTFGSGTRLTVV.

Comment on this clonotype: Germline is not matched at one junction end, which may reflect a read error. The rearrangement uses TRBV7-2 and TRBJ2-1; 9 bases are a match to TRBD2. This CDR3 region has 15 residues. Germline V gene sequence: CDR1 SGHTA, CDR2 FQGNSA. CDR3 sequence: CASSVGGSGGNEHFF. The CDR3 nucleotides read TGTGCCAGCAGCGTAGGTGGTAGCGGGGGTAATGAGCACTTCTTC.

This clonotype was found a few times. V usage is TRBV28 and J usage is TRBJ2-7; unclear D gene. The ends were cut back, 6 bases at V and 1 base at J, with 19 bases in the middle. The germline V gene encodes CDR1 MDHEN and CDR2 SYDVKM. The CDR3 has 16 amino acids. CDR3 in DNA: TGTGCCAGCAGCACAAAGGCCTCACTTCTTTCCTACGAGCAGTACTTC. Its protein is CASSTKASLLSYEQYF.

This clonotype was counted many times. This chain uses TRBV20-1 with TRBJ2-7, with 7 bases aligning to TRBD2. This CDR3 spans 14 amino acids. V shed 6 bases, J shed 2 bases, and the junction held 10 bases outside the gene matches. Germline V gene lookup returns CDR1 DFQATT and CDR2 SNEGSKA (reference sequence). Here the CDR3 reads CSASGTTSPYEQYF. In DNA, the CDR3 is TGCAGTGCCAGCGGGACTACCAGTCCCTACGAGCAGTACTTC.

The chain has TRBV9 and TRBJ1-4; perhaps TRBD1 as D (6 bases). Trimming left V 4 bases short and J 6 bases short, with 16 bases between. The germline CDR1 and CDR2 sequences are SGDLS and YYNGEE. The CDR3 consists of 15 residues. This chain's CDR3 is CASSPRPRQDEKLFF. DNA of the CDR3: TGTGCCAGCAGCCCCCGCCCCCGACAGGATGAAAAACTGTTTTTT.

V usage is TRBV20-1 and J usage is TRBJ1-5, with 7 bases that match TRBD1. With V trimmed by 1 base and J by 3 bases, 6 bases remained unmatched. The CDR3 has 15 residues. CDR1 and CDR2 (germline): DFQATT, SNEGSKA (reference sequence). The CDR3 DNA reads as TGCAGTGCTAGAGCCGGGACAGTGAACAATCAGCCCCAGCATTTT. Amino acid sequence: CSARAGTVNNQPQHF.

J is TRBJ2-1 and V is TRBV12-5; D gene uncertain. CDR1 and CDR2 (germline): LGHNT, FRNRAP. The CDR3 loop spans 16 amino acids. The V and J ends lost 4 bases and 2 bases respectively, with 15 bases between them. CDR3 DNA sequence: TGTGCTAGTGGTTCCCCCACCAGGAGCCCCTACAATGAGCAGTTCTTC. Translating gives CASGSPTRSPYNEQFF.

J is TRBJ2-7 and V is TRBV9, with a weak D call TRBD2 (7 bases). Per germline, CDR1 SGDLS and CDR2 YYNGEE. The CDR3 is 15 residues long. V was clipped by 0 bases and J by 3 bases, with 13 bases between them. For the CDR3, the DNA is TGTGCCAGCAGCGTAGACGGGGGGCGTGACTACGAGCAGTACTTC. Translating gives CASSVDGGRDYEQYF.